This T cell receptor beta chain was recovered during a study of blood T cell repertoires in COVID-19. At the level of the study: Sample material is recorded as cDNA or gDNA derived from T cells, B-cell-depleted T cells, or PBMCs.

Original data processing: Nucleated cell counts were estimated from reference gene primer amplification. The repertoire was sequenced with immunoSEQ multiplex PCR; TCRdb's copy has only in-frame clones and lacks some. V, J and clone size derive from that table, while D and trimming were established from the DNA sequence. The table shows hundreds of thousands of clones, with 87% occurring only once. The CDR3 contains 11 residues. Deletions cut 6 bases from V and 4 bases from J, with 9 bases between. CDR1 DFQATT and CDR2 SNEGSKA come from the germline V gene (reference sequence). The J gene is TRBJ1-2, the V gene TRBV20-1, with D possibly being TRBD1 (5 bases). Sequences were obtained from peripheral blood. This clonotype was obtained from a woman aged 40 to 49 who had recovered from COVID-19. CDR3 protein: CSAPRAYGYTF. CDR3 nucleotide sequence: TGCAGTGCGCCCAGGGCCTATGGCTACACCTTC.